The 4 T cell receptor beta chains below were found in one sample sequenced in a study of post-analysis software for immune sequencing data. Overall study results and limits: Roughly five TRBV segments were significantly more frequent in patients than in controls. TRBV5-6, TRBV5-1 and TRBV20-1 were among these segments.

These receptors lack a known antigen. Libraries were made from TCR beta cDNA, and they carried unique molecular identifiers. TCRdb re-called the PCR reads through MiXCR, storing one row per CDR3 protein. The sample shows approximately 440,000 distinct CDR3 sequences, around 40% of them seen only once. The sample consisted of blood. These receptors were taken from a girl between 10 and 17 years old with multiple sclerosis.

This clonotype has a handful of counts. This chain joins TRBV7-3 and TRBJ2-6, with 8 bases lining up with TRBD2. Germline lookup yields CDR1 SGHTA and CDR2 FQGTGA. J gave up 4 bases and V 2 bases, and 13 bases lay outside the gene matches. The CDR3 covers 19 residues. CDR3 coding DNA: TGTGCCAGCAGCTTATCAGTTAGCGGGATCGCGGAAGGGGCCAACGTCCTGACTTTC. Its translation is CASSLSVSGIAEGANVLTF. The entire variable domain, with the rest obtained from reference TRBV7-3 and TRBJ2-6, is as follows: GAGVSQTPSNKVTEKGKYVELRCDPISGHTALYWYRQSLGQGPEFLIYFQGTGAADDSGLPNDRFFAVRPEGSVSTLKIQRTERGDSAVYLCASSLSVSGIAEGANVLTFGAGSRLTVL.

This chain connects TRBV9 to TRBJ1-2; D is unresolved. V lost 0 bases and J 0 bases, leaving 9 bases between the germline ends. CDR1 and CDR2 (germline): SGDLS, YYNGEE. This CDR3 has 15 residues. The CDR3 region is CASSVGPQSNYGYTF. In nucleotides, the CDR3 is TGTGCCAGCAGCGTAGGACCTCAATCTAACTATGGCTACACCTTC.

The chain is built from TRBV29-1 and TRBJ2-3, with 8 bases that match TRBD1. From germline, CDR1 is SQVTM and CDR2 ANQGSEA. The CDR3 totals 15 residues. The CDR3 bases are TGCGGCGGAAAACAGGGGGTGGAAGCAGGTCATACGCAGTATTTT. It codes for CGGKQGVEAGHTQYF.

The chain carries TRBV6-6 and TRBJ2-7, with D perhaps matching TRBD1 (5 bases). The V and J ends lost 3 bases and 3 bases respectively, with 12 bases between them. The germline V gene encodes CDR1 MNHNY and CDR2 SVGAGI (reference sequence). This CDR3 contains 14 residues. DNA of the CDR3: TGTGCCAGCAGTTATAGGGGCCCTTACTACGAGCAGTACTTC. Protein: CASSYRGPYYEQYF.